These 29 T cell receptor beta chains originate from one sample sequenced in a study of metastatic and nonmetastatic thyroid tumors. TCRdb re-called the PCR reads through MiXCR. The sample contains about 70,000 clones, 15% to 20% of which appear only once. All patients were untreated before thyroid surgery. The specimen sequenced was blood. The receptors come from a female donor with papillary thyroid cancer or a benign thyroid nodule (not recorded which). Some clones in this sample may be carry-over from other donors' samples.

This clone was observed at least ten times. The V gene is TRBV20-1, the J gene TRBJ2-3; D perhaps matches TRBD2 (5 bases). V lost 7 bases, J lost 0 bases, and 17 bases lay in between. This CDR3 is 15 amino acids long. Looked up from germline, CDR1 is DFQATT and CDR2 is SNEGSKA (reference sequence). This CDR3 reads CSGFSAVVSTDTQYF. CDR3 in DNA: TGCAGTGGCTTTAGCGCGGTAGTTAGCACAGATACGCAGTATTTT.

At least ten counts were recorded for this clone. The chain joins TRBV7-3 to TRBJ2-2, with 12 bases lining up with TRBD1. The CDR3 is made up of 15 amino acids. Germline V CDR1 and CDR2: SGHTA, FQGTGA. V shed 6 bases, J shed 2 bases, and the junction held 1 base outside the gene matches. The CDR3 loop reads CASRGTGGNTGELFF. The DNA for the CDR3 is TGTGCCAGCAGGGGGACAGGGGGCAACACCGGGGAGCTGTTTTTT.

This clone was counted only a few times. Other DNA sequences in this specimen translate into the identical CDR3. The rearrangement uses TRBV28 and TRBJ2-7, with 7 bases lining up with TRBD1. This CDR3 has 15 amino acids. With 5 bases clipped from V and 1 base from J, the junction kept 8 bases outside the gene matches. Germline values: CDR1 MDHEN, CDR2 SYDVKM. In DNA, the CDR3 is TGTGCCAGCAGTCCAACACCGACAGGGTCCTACGAGCAGTACTTC. As protein: CASSPTPTGSYEQYF. Based on the CDR3 plus reference TRBV28 and TRBJ2-7, the full variable domain is DVKVTQSSRYLVKRTGEKVFLECVQDMDHENMFWYRQDPGLGLRLIYFSYDVKMKEKGDIPEGYSVSREKKERFSLILESASTNQTSMYLCASSPTPTGSYEQYFGPGTRLTVT.

This clone has just one count. The rearrangement links TRBV20-1 to TRBJ2-7; D is unclear. The CDR3 runs to 13 residues. V gave up 5 bases and J gave up 1 base, with 12 bases separating them. Germline CDR1 DFQATT, CDR2 SNEGSKA (reference sequence). CDR3 coding DNA: TGCAGTGCTCCTCGTACTGGATCCTACGAGCAGTACTTC. It translates to CSAPRTGSYEQYF.

This clone has ten or more counts. This chain links TRBV5-1 with TRBJ1-4; 10 bases fit TRBD1. Germline CDR1 and CDR2: SGHRS and YFSETQ. V dropped 3 bases and J dropped 8; count of bases not matched to a gene: 4. The CDR3 is 14 residues long. In nucleotides, the CDR3 is TGCGCCAGCAGCTGGGGACAGGGGAGGGAAAAACTGTTTTTT. This sequence encodes CASSWGQGREKLFF.

This clone has a count of ten or more. The chain recombines TRBV10-3 with TRBJ2-1; TRBD2 aligns across 9 bases. This CDR3 has 14 amino acids. V lost 2 bases, J lost 13 bases, and 9 bases stayed unmatched. Looked up from germline, CDR1 is ENHRY and CDR2 is SYGVKD. As DNA, the CDR3 is TGTGCCATCAGTGAGCCCCGGGCTAGCGGGACACAGTTCTTC. Protein: CAISEPRASGTQFF.

This clone is medium-sized. J is TRBJ1-4 and V is TRBV6-1, with a weak D call TRBD1 (5 bases). The germline V gene has CDR1 MNHNS and CDR2 SASEGT. V shed 2 bases and J shed 7 bases, with 14 bases lying between them. CDR3 length: 15 residues. The CDR3 DNA reads as TGTGCCAGCAGTGAAATGGGACCCTCCGGTGAAAAACTGTTTTTT. Amino acid sequence: CASSEMGPSGEKLFF.

J is TRBJ2-3 and V is TRBV27; D possibly corresponds to TRBD1 (6 bases). This CDR3 has 13 residues. Trimming removed 5 bases at V and 14 bases at J, with 20 bases between. CDR1 is MNHEY and CDR2 is SMNVEV in the germline V gene (reference sequence). CDR3 sequence (DNA): TGTGCCAGCAGTAGACAGGCTACCTCGCTCGGGTATTTT. This encodes CASSRQATSLGYF.

This clone was recorded at least ten times. The rearrangement joins TRBV27 to TRBJ2-1; 7 bases map to TRBD2. Germline CDR1 MNHEY, CDR2 SMNVEV (reference sequence). The J segment lost 2 bases and the V segment lost 5 bases, leaving 6 bases of the junction unmatched. This CDR3 has 15 residues. The CDR3, as DNA: TGTGCCAGCAGTCCCCGGGACTACACCTACAATGAGCAGTTCTTC. Its protein is CASSPRDYTYNEQFF.

This clone was detected ten times or more. Other DNA sequences of this sample code for an identical CDR3. The V gene is TRBV20-1, the J gene TRBJ2-7; 9 nucleotides align to TRBD2. With 5 bases clipped from V and 6 bases from J, the junction kept 20 bases outside the gene matches. The CDR3 runs to 17 residues. CDR1 is DFQATT, CDR2 SNEGSKA, per germline (reference sequence). The CDR3 DNA follows: TGCAGTGCTGGGGACGGGGCTAGCGGGACCGGTTTGGGCGAGCAGTACTTC. This gives the protein CSAGDGASGTGLGEQYF.

The sample holds many counts of this clone. This chain uses TRBV27 with TRBJ2-1, with 8 bases aligning to TRBD2. The CDR3 consists of 13 residues. Germline V gene lookup returns CDR1 MNHEY and CDR2 SMNVEV (reference sequence). Germline trimming cut 3 bases from V and 15 bases from J; bases unmatched to any gene: 10. CDR3 residues: CASSLGPSGSWFF. CDR3 nucleotides: TGTGCCAGCAGTTTGGGACCGAGCGGGAGTTGGTTCTTC.

CDR3 residues: CASSYEGSGVAFF. As DNA, the CDR3 is TGTGCCAGCAGTTACGAAGGGAGCGGTGTAGCTTTCTTT. This chain uses TRBV6-5 with TRBJ1-1; no clear D gene. The CDR3 length is 13 residues. V was cut by 2 bases and J by 10 bases, with 14 bases left in between. The germline gives CDR1 MNHEY, CDR2 SVGAGI.

Ten or more counts support this clone. One end of the junction varies from germline; a read error may be responsible. The gene calls are TRBV7-7 and TRBJ2-1; 11 nucleotides line up with TRBD2. There are 15 residues in the CDR3. Germline assignment: CDR1 SSHAT and CDR2 FNYEAQ (reference sequence). CDR3 region: CASSTGTSGVYEQFF. In DNA, the CDR3 is TGTGCTAGCAGCACCGGGACTAGCGGTGTTTATGAGCAGTTCTTC.

This chain uses TRBV28 with TRBJ1-2; a possible D gene is TRBD1 (5 bases). Trimming cost V 6 bases and J 0 bases, with 17 bases left between them. Germline V gives CDR1 MDHEN, CDR2 SYDVKM. This CDR3 comprises 16 residues. The CDR3 region is CASRIPSSTANYGYTF. The CDR3 region has the DNA TGTGCCAGCAGGATCCCCTCTTCGACAGCTAACTATGGCTACACCTTC.

The table lists this clone with many counts. This chain connects TRBV20-1 to TRBJ2-2; TRBD1 matches at 7 bases. J lost 0 bases, V lost 5 bases, and 3 bases had no gene match. Germline V gene sequence: CDR1 DFQATT, CDR2 SNEGSKA (reference sequence). The CDR3 is made up of 14 amino acids. This CDR3 reads CSAHRGANTGELFF. CDR3 sequence (DNA): TGCAGTGCTCACAGGGGTGCGAACACCGGGGAGCTGTTTTTT.

As to this clone: This may be a read error: a much more frequent sequence differs by one nucleotide. V usage is TRBV10-3 and J usage is TRBJ1-6, with a tentative D call TRBD1 (6 bases). The CDR3 loop spans 14 amino acids. Germline V gene lookup returns CDR1 ENHRY and CDR2 SYGVKD. This CDR3 is CVISADSYNSPLHF. CDR3 DNA: TGTGTCATCAGTGCGGACAGTTATAATTCACCCCTCCACTTT.

The table lists this clone with a count of one. The rearrangement uses TRBV9 and TRBJ2-1, with 9 bases aligning to TRBD1. Germline lookup yields CDR1 SGDLS and CDR2 YYNGEE. Trimming cost V 3 bases and J 9 bases; bases outside gene matches: 10. This CDR3 is built from 15 residues. This CDR3 reads CASSEGQGRRVEQFF. CDR3 nucleotide sequence: TGTGCCAGCAGCGAGGGACAGGGACGTCGGGTTGAGCAGTTCTTC. The whole variable domain, filled in from reference TRBV9 and TRBJ2-1, reads DSGVTQTPKHLITATGQRVTLRCSPRSGDLSVYWYQQSLDQGLQFLIQYYNGEERAKGNILERFSAQQFPDLHSELNLSSLELGDSALYFCASSEGQGRRVEQFFGPGTRLTVL.

This clone has at least ten counts. V gene TRBV2 combines with J gene TRBJ2-3, with 7 bases lining up with TRBD1. The CDR3 has 14 amino acids. Germline assignment: CDR1 SNHLY and CDR2 FYNNEI. Trimming cost V 6 bases and J 0 bases; bases outside gene matches: 3. The CDR3 loop reads CASRPGQSTDTQYF. DNA of the CDR3: TGTGCCAGCAGGCCGGGACAGAGCACAGATACGCAGTATTTT.

This clone was seen at least ten times. The V and J genes are TRBV4-2 and TRBJ1-2, with D possibly TRBD1 on 5 matching bases. The CDR3 is 13 residues long. Germline V gene lookup returns CDR1 LGHNA and CDR2 YNFKEQ. Trimming pared 8 bases from V and 3 bases from J, leaving 13 bases between. CDR3 in DNA: TGTGCCAGCGGGGAATCAGGGTACTATGGCTACACCTTC. It is translated as CASGESGYYGYTF.

This clone has a count of ten or more. The gene calls are TRBV11-1 and TRBJ2-3, with 11 positions matching TRBD2. There are 16 residues in the CDR3. The germline V gene encodes CDR1 SGHAT and CDR2 FQDESV (reference sequence). Trimming cost V 4 bases and J 5 bases; bases outside gene matches: 8. Here the CDR3 DNA reads TGTGCCAGCAGCTCACCGACTAGCGGGATAGAAGATACGCAGTATTTT. Its protein product is CASSSPTSGIEDTQYF. The full variable domain, its missing parts supplied by reference TRBV11-1 and TRBJ2-3, is EAEVAQSPRYKITEKSQAVAFWCDPISGHATLYWYRQILGQGPELLVQFQDESVVDDSQLPKDRFSAERLKGVDSTLKIQPAELGDSAMYLCASSSPTSGIEDTQYFGPGTRLTVL.

The chain carries TRBV15 and TRBJ1-3; perhaps TRBD1 as D (5 bases). CDR1 and CDR2 from the germline V gene are LNHNV and YYDKDF (reference sequence). The CDR3 extends over 12 amino acids. Trimming stripped 5 bases from V and 9 bases from J, with 11 bases between. This chain's CDR3 is CATSGDFSTIYF. The CDR3, as DNA: TGTGCCACCAGCGGGGACTTCTCCACCATATATTTT.

In this sample, this clone turned up many times. This sequence joins TRBV7-9 and TRBJ2-1; 13 bases align to TRBD2. After removal of 4 bases from V and 5 bases from J, the junction contained 8 bases not matched to a gene. The germline V gene encodes CDR1 SEHNR and CDR2 FQNEAQ (reference sequence). The length of the CDR3 is 17 residues. Written as DNA, the CDR3 is TGTGCCAGCAGCTACGGGACTAGCGGGGTCCGTAACAATGAGCAGTTCTTC. This gives the protein CASSYGTSGVRNNEQFF.

This clone was found many times. V and J are TRBV30 and TRBJ2-7; D not resolved. Per germline, CDR1 GTSNPN and CDR2 SVGIG (reference sequence). Trimming shortened V by 2 bases and J by 1 base, and 15 bases separated the two germline ends. The CDR3 is 15 amino acids. CDR3 sequence reads: CAWSLTGKGSYEQYF. In DNA, the CDR3 is TGTGCCTGGAGTTTGACTGGAAAGGGTTCCTACGAGCAGTACTTC.

About this clone: One end of the junction varies from germline; a read error may be responsible. The chain employs TRBV11-1 and TRBJ2-7; perhaps TRBD2 as D (6 bases). Per germline, CDR1 SGHAT and CDR2 FQDESV (reference sequence). The CDR3 runs to 15 residues. This CDR3 is CVSNPNNLPGGEQYF. The CDR3 DNA reads as TGTGTCAGCAACCCTAACAACCTCCCCGGGGGCGAGCAGTACTTC.

This clone was observed many times. CDR3 sequence (DNA): TGTGCCAGCAGCCTAACAGGGGCAGGAGATACGCAGTATTTT. As protein: CASSLTGAGDTQYF. V usage is TRBV9 and J usage is TRBJ2-3, with 7 bases identical to TRBD1. CDR3 length: 14 amino acids. J gave up 5 bases and V 4 bases, and 7 bases lay outside the gene matches. Germline CDR1 is SGDLS and CDR2 is YYNGEE.

This clone occurred many times. V and J are TRBV7-3 and TRBJ2-2; TRBD2 aligns across 8 bases. V gave up 2 bases and J gave up 7 bases; unmatched junction bases: 12. This CDR3 spans 17 amino acids. From germline, CDR1 is SGHTA and CDR2 FQGTGA. CDR3 coding DNA: TGTGCCAGCAGCTTAGGTTTGGGTAGCGGGATGAACGGGGAGCTGTTTTTT. This translates into CASSLGLGSGMNGELFF.

Concerning this clone itself: This may stem from a read error, because a much larger clone lies one nucleotide away. This chain connects TRBV14 to TRBJ1-1, with 7 positions matching TRBD1. Germline V CDR1 and CDR2: SGHDN, FVKESK. The CDR3 is 13 residues long. In nucleotides, the CDR3 is TGTGCCAGCAGCTCCCCAGGGGGGGCTGAATCTTTCTTT. Its protein product is CASSSPGGAESFF.

Ten or more counts support this clone. CDR3 sequence (DNA): TGTGCCAGCAGGAGGGAATCATCAGATACGCAGTATTTT. It translates to CASRRESSDTQYF. The rearrangement joins TRBV6-1 to TRBJ2-3; TRBD2 is a possible D gene (5 bases). V was trimmed by 6 bases and J by 4 bases, leaving 11 bases between them. The CDR3 covers 13 residues. Germline CDR1 and CDR2: MNHNS and SASEGT.

With regard to this clone: This sequence may be a read error, since a much larger clone differs from it by one base. The chain recombines TRBV7-2 with TRBJ2-7; 8 bases line up with TRBD2. The CDR3 consists of 15 residues. J lost 2 bases, V lost 1 base, and 4 bases had no gene match. Germline values: CDR1 SGHTA, CDR2 FQGNSA. The CDR3 spells CASSLVTGGPYEQYF. CDR3 DNA: TGTGCCAGCAGCTTAGTAACGGGAGGGCCCTACGAGCAGTACTTC. Full variable domain (remainder filled in from reference TRBV7-2 and TRBJ2-7): GAGVSQSPSNKVTEKGKDVELRCDPISGHTALYWYRQSLGQGLEFLIYFQGNSAPDKSGLPSDRFSAERTGGSVSTLTIQRTQQEDSAVYLCASSLVTGGPYEQYFGPGTRLTVT.